This T cell receptor (beta chain) is from a study of T cell clonotyping in hematopoietic cell transplantation. The CDR3 contains 14 residues. V lost 8 bases and J lost 3; bases outside the gene matches: 9. Germline V gene data show CDR1 as GTSNPN and CDR2 as SVGIG (reference sequence). The method was immunoSEQ multiplex PCR; TCRdb's version includes in-frame clones alone and lacks a portion of them. The data hold 45,000 to 60,000 clones, with 85% to 90% observed a single time. As to time point: recipient sample about 28 days before transplant, after cytoreduction. Blood collection times were about day -28 and days 30, 100, 180 posttransplant.

The TCR sequence derives from a man in his 60s with biphenotypic leukemia. Some clones in this sample may be carry-over from other donors' samples. The sequencing used peripheral blood mononuclear cells, collected before stem cell transplant. J is TRBJ2-3 and V is TRBV30, with 9 bases matching TRBD1. CDR3 protein: CAGSYRGLTDTQYF. The CDR3 region has the DNA TGTGCCGGGTCCTACAGGGGGCTAACAGATACGCAGTATTTT.